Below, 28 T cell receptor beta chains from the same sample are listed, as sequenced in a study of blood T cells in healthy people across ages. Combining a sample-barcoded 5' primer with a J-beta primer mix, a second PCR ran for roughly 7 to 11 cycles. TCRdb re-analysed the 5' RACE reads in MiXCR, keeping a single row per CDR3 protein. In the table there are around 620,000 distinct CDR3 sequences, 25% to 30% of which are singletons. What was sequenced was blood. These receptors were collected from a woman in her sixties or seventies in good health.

The CDR3 reads CASREQATNTEAFF. CDR3 sequence (DNA): TGTGCCAGCAGGGAACAGGCGACGAACACTGAAGCTTTCTTT. The chain combines TRBV7-2 with TRBJ1-1; tentatively, D is TRBD1 (5 bases). Trimming left V 6 bases short and J 1 base short, with 12 bases between. CDR3 length: 14 amino acids. Germline V gives CDR1 SGHTA, CDR2 FQGNSA.

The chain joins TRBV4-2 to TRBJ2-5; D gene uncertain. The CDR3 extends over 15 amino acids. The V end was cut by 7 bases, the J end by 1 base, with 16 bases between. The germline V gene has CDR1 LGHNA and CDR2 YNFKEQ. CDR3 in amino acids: CASIRRLSPQETQYF. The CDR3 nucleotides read TGTGCCAGCATCCGCAGACTCAGTCCCCAAGAGACCCAGTACTTC.

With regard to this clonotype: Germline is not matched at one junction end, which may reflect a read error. CDR3 in amino acids: CASSLASRGSCEQYF. CDR3 nucleotide sequence: TGTGCCAGCAGCTTAGCAAGCAGGGGATCCTGCGAGCAGTACTTC. The chain carries TRBV7-2 and TRBJ2-7; D is possibly TRBD1 (6 bases). This CDR3 is 15 amino acids long. Germline-derived CDR1 and CDR2 are SGHTA and FQGNSA. The full variable domain, in which reference TRBV7-2 and TRBJ2-7 provide the parts outside the CDR3, is GAGVSQSPSNKVTEKGKDVELRCDPISGHTALYWYRQSLGQGLEFLIYFQGNSAPDKSGLPSDRFSAERTGGSVSTLTIQRTQQEDSAVYLCASSLASRGSCEQYFGPGTRLTVT.

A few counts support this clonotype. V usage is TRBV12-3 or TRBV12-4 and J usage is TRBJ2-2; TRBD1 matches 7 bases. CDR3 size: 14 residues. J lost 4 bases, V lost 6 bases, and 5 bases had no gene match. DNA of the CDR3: TGTGCCAGCAGGATGGACAGGAGCACCGGGGAGCTGTTTTTT. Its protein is CASRMDRSTGELFF.

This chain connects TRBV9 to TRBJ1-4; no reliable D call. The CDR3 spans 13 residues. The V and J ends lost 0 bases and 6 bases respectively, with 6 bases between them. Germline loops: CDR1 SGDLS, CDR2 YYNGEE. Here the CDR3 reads CASSVANDEKLFF. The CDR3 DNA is TGTGCCAGCAGCGTAGCTAACGATGAAAAACTGTTTTTT.

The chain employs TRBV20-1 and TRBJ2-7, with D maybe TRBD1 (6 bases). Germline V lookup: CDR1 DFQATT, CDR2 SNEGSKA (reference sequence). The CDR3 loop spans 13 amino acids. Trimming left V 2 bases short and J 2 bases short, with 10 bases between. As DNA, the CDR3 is TGCAGTGCTAGAAGGGGGTCAACCTACGAGCAGTACTTC. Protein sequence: CSARRGSTYEQYF.

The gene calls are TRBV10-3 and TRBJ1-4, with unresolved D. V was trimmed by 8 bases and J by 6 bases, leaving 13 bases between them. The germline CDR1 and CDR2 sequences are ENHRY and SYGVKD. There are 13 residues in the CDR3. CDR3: CAIGRRVDEKLFF. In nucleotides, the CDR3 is TGTGCCATCGGTAGAAGGGTCGATGAAAAACTGTTTTTT.

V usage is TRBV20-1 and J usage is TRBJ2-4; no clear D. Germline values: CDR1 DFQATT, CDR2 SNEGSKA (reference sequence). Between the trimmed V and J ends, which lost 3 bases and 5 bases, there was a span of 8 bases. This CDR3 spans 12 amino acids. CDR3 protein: CSASISQNIQYF. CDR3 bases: TGCAGTGCTAGTATTAGCCAAAACATTCAGTACTTC.

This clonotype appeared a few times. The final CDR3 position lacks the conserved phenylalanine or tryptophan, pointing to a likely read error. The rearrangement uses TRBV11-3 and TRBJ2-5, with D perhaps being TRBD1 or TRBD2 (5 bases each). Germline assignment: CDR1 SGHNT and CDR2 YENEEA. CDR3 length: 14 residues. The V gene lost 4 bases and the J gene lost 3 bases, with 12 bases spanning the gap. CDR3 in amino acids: CASSSRGREETQYL. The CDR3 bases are TGTGCCAGCAGCTCCCGGGGCAGGGAAGAGACCCAGTACCTC.

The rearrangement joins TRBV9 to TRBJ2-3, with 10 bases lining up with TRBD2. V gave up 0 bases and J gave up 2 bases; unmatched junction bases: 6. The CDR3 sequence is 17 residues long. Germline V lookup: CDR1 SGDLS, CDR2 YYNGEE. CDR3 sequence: CASSVARGLADTDTQYF. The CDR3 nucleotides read TGTGCCAGCAGCGTAGCCAGAGGACTAGCGGACACAGATACGCAGTATTTT.

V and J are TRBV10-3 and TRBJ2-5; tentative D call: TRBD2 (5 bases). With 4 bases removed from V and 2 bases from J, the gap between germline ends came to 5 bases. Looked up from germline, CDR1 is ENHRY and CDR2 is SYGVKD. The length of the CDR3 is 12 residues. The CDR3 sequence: CAISAGQETQYF. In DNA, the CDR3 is TGTGCCATCAGTGCGGGGCAAGAGACCCAGTACTTC.

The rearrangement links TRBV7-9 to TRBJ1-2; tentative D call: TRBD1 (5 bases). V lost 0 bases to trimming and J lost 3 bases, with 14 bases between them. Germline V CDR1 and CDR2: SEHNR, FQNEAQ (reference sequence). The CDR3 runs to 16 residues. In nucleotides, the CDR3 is TGTGCCAGCAGCTTAGCGGTCGGCAGGGCTGACTATGGCTACACCTTC. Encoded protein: CASSLAVGRADYGYTF.

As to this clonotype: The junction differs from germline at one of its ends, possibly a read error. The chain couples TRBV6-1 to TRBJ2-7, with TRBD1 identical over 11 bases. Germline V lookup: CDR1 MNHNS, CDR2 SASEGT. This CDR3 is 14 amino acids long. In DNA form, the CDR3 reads TGTGCCAGCAGTGAAGGGACAGGGGGCTACGGGCAGTACTTC. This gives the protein CASSEGTGGYGQYF.

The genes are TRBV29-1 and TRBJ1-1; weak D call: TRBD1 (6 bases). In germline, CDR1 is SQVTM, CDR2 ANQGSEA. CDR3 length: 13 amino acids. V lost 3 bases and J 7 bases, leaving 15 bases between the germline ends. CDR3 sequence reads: CSVDRMDRNEAFF. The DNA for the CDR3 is TGCAGCGTTGACCGGATGGACAGAAATGAAGCTTTCTTT.

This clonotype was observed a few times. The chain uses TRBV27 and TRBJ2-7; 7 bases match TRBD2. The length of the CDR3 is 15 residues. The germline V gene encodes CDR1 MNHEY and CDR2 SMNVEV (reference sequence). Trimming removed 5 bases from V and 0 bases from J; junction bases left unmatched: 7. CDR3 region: CASSLGASGSYEQYF. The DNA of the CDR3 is TGTGCCAGCAGTCTAGGGGCTAGCGGCTCCTACGAGCAGTACTTC.

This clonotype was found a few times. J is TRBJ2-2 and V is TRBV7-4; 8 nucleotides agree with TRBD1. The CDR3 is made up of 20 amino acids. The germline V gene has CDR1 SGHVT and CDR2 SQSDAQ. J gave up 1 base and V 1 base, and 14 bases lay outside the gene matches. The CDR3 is CASSLGLTTGEGENTGELFF. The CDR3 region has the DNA TGTGCCAGCAGCTTAGGATTAACGACAGGGGAAGGGGAGAACACCGGGGAGCTGTTTTTT.

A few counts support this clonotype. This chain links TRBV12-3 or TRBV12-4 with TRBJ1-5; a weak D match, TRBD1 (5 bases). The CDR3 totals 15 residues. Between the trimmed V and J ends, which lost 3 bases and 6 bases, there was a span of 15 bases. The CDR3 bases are TGTGCCAGCAGTTTTGATCAGGGTAGTGTTCAGCCCCAGCATTTT. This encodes CASSFDQGSVQPQHF.

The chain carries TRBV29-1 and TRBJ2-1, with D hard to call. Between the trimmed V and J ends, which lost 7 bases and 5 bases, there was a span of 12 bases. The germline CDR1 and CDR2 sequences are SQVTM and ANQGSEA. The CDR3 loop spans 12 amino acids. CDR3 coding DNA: TGCAGCGAAACCGTTACAGACAATGAGCAGTTCTTC. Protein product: CSETVTDNEQFF.

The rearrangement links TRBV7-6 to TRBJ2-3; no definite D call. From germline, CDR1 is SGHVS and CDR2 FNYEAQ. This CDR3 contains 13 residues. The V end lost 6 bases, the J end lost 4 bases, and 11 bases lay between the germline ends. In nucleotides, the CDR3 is TGTGCCAGCAGTTACGCATCATCAGATACGCAGTATTTT. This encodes CASSYASSDTQYF.

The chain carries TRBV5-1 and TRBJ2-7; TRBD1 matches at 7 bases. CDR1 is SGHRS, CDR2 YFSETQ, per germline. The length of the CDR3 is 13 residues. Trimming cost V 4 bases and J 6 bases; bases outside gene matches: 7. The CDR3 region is CASSISNRGEQYF. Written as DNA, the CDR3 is TGCGCCAGCAGCATATCTAACAGGGGCGAGCAGTACTTC.

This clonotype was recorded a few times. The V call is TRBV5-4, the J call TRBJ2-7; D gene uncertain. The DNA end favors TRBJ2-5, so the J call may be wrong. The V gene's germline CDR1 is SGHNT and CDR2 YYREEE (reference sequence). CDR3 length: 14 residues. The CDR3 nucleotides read TGTGCCAGCAGCTTGGGACAAACAAAAGAGACCCAGTACTTC. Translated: CASSLGQTKETQYF.

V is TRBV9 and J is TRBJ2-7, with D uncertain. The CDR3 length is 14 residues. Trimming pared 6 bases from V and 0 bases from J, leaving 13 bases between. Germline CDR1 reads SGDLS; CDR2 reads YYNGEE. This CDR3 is CASTPGLSSYEQYF. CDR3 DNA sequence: TGTGCCAGCACCCCTGGGCTTAGCTCCTACGAGCAGTACTTC.

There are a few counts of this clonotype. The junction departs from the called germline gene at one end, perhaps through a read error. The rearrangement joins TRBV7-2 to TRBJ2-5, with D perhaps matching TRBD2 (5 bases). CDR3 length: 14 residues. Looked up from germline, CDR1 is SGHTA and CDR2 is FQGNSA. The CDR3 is CASGLDGNSETQYF. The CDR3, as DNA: TGTGCCAGCGGCTTAGACGGGAATTCGGAGACCCAGTACTTC.

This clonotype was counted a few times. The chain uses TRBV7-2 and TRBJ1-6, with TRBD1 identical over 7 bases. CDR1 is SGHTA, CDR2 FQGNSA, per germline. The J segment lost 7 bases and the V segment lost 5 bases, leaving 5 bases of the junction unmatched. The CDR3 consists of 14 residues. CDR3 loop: CASSRQGVNSPLHF. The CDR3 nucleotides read TGTGCCAGCAGCCGACAGGGCGTGAATTCACCCCTCCACTTT.

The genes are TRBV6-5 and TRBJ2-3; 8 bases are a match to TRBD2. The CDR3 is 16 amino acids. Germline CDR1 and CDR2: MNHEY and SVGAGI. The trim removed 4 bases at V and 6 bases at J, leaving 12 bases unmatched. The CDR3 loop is CASSSAPSGGLDTQYF. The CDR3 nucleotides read TGTGCCAGCAGTTCCGCGCCCAGCGGGGGATTGGATACGCAGTATTTT.

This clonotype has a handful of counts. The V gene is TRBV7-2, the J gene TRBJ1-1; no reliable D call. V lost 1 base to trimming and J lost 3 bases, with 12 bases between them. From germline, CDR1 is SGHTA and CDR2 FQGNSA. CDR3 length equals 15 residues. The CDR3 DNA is TGTGCCAGCAGCTTAGTCGCCCCGAGGTACACTGAAGCTTTCTTT. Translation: CASSLVAPRYTEAFF.

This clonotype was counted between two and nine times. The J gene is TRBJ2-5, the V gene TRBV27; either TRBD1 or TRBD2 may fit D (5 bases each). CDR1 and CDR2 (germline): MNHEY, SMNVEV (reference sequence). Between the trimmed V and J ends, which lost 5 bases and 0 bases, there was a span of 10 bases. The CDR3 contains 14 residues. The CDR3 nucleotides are TGTGCCAGCAGTCAGGGACGGGACCAAGAGACCCAGTACTTC. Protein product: CASSQGRDQETQYF.

The CDR3 nucleotides read TGTGCCAGCAGCTTAGATGCTCGGGGGGTGGGAGGCGAGCAGTACTTC. Translated, it gives CASSLDARGVGGEQYF. The V gene is TRBV11-2, the J gene TRBJ2-7; 7 positions agree with TRBD2. V dropped 0 bases and J dropped 6; count of bases not matched to a gene: 11. This CDR3 spans 16 amino acids. The germline V gene encodes CDR1 SGHAT and CDR2 FQNNGV.